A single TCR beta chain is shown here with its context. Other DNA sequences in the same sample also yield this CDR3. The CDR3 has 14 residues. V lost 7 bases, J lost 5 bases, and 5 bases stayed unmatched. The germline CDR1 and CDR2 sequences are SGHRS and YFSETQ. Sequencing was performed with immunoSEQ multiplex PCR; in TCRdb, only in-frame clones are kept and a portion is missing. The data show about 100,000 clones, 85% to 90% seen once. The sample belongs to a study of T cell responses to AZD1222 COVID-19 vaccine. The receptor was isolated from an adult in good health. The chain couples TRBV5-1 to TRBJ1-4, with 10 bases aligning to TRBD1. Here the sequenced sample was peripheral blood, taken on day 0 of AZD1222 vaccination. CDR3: CASSPGQGNEKLFF. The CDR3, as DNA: TGCGCCAGCTCTCCGGGACAGGGGAATGAAAAACTGTTTTTT.